In its sample, the clone carrying this TCR beta chain was seen once. Its antigen is not identified. Germline-derived CDR1 and CDR2 are MNHEY and SVGAGI. This CDR3 contains 14 residues. The V and J ends lost 5 bases and 8 bases respectively, with 13 bases between them. The data originate from a study of a mutant IDH1 vaccine in newly diagnosed glioma. Turning to the study itself: Patients began vaccination 4-6 weeks after radiotherapy alone, or with temozolomide cycles. It was radiotherapy, temozolomide, or both that patients received previously, with most receiving both.

Measured with immunoSEQ multiplex PCR; TCRdb has only the in-frame clones, and not every one. There are some 120,000 clones in the sample; 80% occur only once, and 5.5% lies in the top ten. Time point in this sample: week 11, during vaccination. Alongside topical imiquimod, each dose of vaccine comprised 300 ug of mutant IDH1 20-mer peptide. This TCR was recovered from a man aged 35-49 years with glioma. The rearrangement links TRBV6-5 to TRBJ1-6, with TRBD1 as a possible D gene (6 bases). Source: PBMCs, taken from a glioma patient whose treatment included an IDH1 peptide vaccine. The CDR3 region is CASSARGTDSPLHF. DNA of the CDR3: TGTGCCAGCAGTGCCAGGGGTACGGATTCACCCCTCCACTTT.